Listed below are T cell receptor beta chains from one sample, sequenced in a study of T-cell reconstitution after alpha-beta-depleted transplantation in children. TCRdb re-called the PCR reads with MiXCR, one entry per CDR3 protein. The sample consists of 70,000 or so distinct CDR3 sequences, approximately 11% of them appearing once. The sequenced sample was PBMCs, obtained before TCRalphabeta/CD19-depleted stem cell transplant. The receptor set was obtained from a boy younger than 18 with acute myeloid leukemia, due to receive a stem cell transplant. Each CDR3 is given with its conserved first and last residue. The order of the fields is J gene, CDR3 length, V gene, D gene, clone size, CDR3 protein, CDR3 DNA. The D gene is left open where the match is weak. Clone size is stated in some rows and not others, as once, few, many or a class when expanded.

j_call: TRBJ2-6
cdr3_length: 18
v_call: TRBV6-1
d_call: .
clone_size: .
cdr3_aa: CASSQNYRFGSGANVLTF
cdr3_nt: TGTGCCAGCAGTCAAAATTATCGTTTTGGGTCTGGGGCCAACGTCCTGACTTTC

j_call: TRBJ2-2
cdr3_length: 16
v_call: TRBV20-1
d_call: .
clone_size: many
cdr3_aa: CSASHSYPMDTGELFF
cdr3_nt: TGCAGTGCTAGTCACAGTTATCCCATGGACACCGGGGAGCTGTTTTTT

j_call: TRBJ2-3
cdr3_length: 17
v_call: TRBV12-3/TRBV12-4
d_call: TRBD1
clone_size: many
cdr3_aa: CASSLRAGTGLTDTQYF
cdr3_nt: TGTGCCAGCAGTTTACGGGCCGGGACAGGGCTTACAGATACGCAGTATTTT

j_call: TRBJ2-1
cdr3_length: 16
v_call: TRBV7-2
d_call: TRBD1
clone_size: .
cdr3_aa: CASSSRDRGNYNEQFF
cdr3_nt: TGTGCCAGCAGCTCCCGGGACAGAGGAAACTACAATGAGCAGTTCTTC

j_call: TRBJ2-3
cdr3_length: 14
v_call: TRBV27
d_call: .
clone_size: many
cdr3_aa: CASSPRHLPDTQYF
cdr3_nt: TGTGCCAGCAGTCCTAGACACCTGCCAGATACGCAGTATTTT

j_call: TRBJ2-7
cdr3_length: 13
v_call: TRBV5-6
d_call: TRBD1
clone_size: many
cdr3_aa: CASSWDRADEQYF
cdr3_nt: TGTGCCAGCAGCTGGGACAGGGCAGACGAGCAGTACTTC

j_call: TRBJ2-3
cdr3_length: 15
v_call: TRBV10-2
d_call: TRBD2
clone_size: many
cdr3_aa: CASKITSGGTDTQYF
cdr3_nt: TGCGCCAGCAAAATTACTAGCGGGGGTACAGATACGCAGTATTTT

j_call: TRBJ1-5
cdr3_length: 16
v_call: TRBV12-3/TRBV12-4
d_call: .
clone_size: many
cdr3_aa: CASSLAAGIGNQPQHF
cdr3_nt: TGTGCCAGCAGTTTAGCGGCGGGCATCGGCAATCAGCCCCAGCATTTT

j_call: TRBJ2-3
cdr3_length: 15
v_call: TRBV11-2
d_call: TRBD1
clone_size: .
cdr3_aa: CASSKPGQGTDTQYF
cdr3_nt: TGTGCCAGCAGCAAGCCGGGACAGGGAACAGATACGCAGTATTTT

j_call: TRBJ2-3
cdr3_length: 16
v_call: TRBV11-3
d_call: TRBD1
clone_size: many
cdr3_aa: CASSWNRGPITDTQYF
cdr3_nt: TGTGCCAGCAGCTGGAACAGGGGGCCGATAACGGATACGCAGTATTTT

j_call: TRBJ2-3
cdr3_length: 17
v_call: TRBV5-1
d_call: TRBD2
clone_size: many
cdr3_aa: CASSRKTSGGGTDTQYF
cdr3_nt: TGCGCCAGCAGCCGGAAGACTAGCGGGGGGGGCACAGATACGCAGTATTTT

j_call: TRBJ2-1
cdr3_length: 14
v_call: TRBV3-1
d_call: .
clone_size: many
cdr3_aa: CASSQDTEYNEQFF
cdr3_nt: TGTGCCAGCAGCCAAGATACGGAATACAATGAGCAGTTCTTC

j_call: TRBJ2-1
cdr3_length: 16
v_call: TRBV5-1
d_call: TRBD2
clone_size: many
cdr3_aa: CASSPETSGGRDEQFF
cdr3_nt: TGCGCCAGCAGCCCTGAGACTAGCGGGGGAAGGGATGAGCAGTTCTTC

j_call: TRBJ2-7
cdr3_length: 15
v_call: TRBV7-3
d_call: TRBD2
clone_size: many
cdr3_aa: CASSLSPSGIYEQYF
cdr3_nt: TGTGCCAGCAGCTTAAGCCCTAGCGGGATCTACGAGCAGTACTTC

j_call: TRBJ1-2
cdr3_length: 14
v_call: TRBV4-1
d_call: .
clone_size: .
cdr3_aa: CASSQDMVQGGYTF
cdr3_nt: TGCGCCAGCAGCCAAGATATGGTTCAGGGTGGCTACACCTTC

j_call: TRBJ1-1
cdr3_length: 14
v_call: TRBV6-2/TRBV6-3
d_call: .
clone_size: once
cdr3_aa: CASSYSGLNTEAFF
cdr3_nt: TGTGCCAGCAGTTACTCTGGACTCAACACTGAAGCTTTCTTT

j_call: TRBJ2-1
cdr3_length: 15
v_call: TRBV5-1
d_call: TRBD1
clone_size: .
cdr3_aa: CASRLGTVGDNEQFF
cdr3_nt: TGCGCCAGCAGGCTCGGGACAGTGGGGGACAATGAGCAGTTCTTC

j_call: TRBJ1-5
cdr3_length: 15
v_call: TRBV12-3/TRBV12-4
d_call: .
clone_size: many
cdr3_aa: CASSLGAGSGQPQHF
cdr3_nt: TGTGCCAGCAGTTTAGGAGCAGGGTCGGGTCAGCCCCAGCATTTT

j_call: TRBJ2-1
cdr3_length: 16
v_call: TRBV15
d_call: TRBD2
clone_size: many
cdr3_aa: CATSTAGLAGGREQFF
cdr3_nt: TGTGCCACCAGCACCGCAGGACTAGCGGGAGGTCGTGAGCAGTTCTTC

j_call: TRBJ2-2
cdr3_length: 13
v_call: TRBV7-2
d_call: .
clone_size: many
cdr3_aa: CASSFSYTGELFF
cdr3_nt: TGTGCCAGCAGCTTCTCATACACCGGGGAGCTGTTTTTT

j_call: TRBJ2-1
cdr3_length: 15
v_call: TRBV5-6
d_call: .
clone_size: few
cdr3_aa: CASSFSGWGYNEQFF
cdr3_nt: TGTGCCAGCAGCTTCTCAGGGTGGGGCTACAATGAGCAGTTCTTC

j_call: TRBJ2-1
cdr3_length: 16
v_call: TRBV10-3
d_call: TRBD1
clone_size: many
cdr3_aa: CAISEPGQGGYNEQFF
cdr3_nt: TGTGCCATCAGTGAGCCGGGACAGGGGGGATACAATGAGCAGTTCTTC

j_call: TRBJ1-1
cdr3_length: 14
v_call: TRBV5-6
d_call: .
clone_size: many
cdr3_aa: CASTTVVEGTEAFF
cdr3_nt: TGTGCCAGCACGACCGTTGTGGAGGGCACTGAAGCTTTCTTT

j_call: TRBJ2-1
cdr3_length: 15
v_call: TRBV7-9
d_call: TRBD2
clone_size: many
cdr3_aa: CASSFGTSGDNEQFF
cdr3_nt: TGTGCCAGCAGCTTTGGGACTAGCGGAGACAATGAGCAGTTCTTC

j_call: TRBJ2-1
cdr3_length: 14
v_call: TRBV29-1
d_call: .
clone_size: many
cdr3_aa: CSVDEGGVYNEQFF
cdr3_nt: TGCAGCGTTGATGAGGGGGGCGTGTACAATGAGCAGTTCTTC

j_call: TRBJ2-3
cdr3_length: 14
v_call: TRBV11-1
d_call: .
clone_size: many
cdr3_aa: CASSPNLNTDTQYF
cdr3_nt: TGTGCCAGCAGCCCCAACCTGAACACAGATACGCAGTATTTT

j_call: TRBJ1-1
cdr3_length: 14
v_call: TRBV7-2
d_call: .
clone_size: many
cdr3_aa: CASSLVSSNTEAFF
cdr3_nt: TGTGCCAGCAGCTTAGTCTCCTCGAACACTGAAGCTTTCTTT

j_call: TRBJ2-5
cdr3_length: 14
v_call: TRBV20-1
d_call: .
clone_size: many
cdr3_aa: CSATRTEIQETQYF
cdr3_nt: TGCAGTGCTACCCGGACGGAGATCCAAGAGACCCAGTACTTC

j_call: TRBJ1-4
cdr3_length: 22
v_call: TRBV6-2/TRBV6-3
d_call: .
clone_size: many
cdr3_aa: CASSYSRLPGQGERRFNEKLFF
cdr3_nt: TGTGCCAGCAGTTACTCCCGATTACCGGGACAAGGGGAAAGGAGGTTTAATGAAAAACTGTTTTTT

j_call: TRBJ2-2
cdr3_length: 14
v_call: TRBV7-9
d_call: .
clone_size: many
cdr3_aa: CASSLVGGTGELFF
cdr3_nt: TGTGCCAGCAGCTTAGTTGGAGGCACCGGGGAGCTGTTTTTT

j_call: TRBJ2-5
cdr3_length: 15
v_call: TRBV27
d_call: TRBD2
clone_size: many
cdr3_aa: CASSFLSGGAGTQYF
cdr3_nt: TGTGCCAGCAGTTTCCTTAGCGGGGGGGCTGGGACCCAGTACTTC

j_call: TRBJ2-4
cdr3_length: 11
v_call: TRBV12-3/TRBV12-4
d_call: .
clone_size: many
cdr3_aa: CASSPKNIQYF
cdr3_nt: TGTGCCAGCAGTCCTAAGAACATTCAGTACTTC

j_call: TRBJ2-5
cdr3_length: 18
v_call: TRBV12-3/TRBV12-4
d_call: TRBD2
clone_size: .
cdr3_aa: CASCFLRLQGGFQETQYF
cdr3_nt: TGTGCCAGCTGCTTCCTAAGGTTGCAGGGAGGGTTCCAAGAGACCCAGTACTTC

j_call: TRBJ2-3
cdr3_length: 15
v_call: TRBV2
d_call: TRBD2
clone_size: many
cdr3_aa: CATRSSGTSQDTQYF
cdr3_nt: TGTGCCACTCGTTCCTCCGGGACTAGTCAAGATACGCAGTATTTT

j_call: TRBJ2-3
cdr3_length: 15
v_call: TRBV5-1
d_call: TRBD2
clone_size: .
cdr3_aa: CASGTSGREVATQYF
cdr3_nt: TGCGCCAGCGGGACTAGCGGGAGGGAGGTGGCTACGCAGTATTTT

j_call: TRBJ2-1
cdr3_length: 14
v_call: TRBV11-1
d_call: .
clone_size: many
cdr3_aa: CASSYRPGSNEQFF
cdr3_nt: TGTGCCAGCAGCTACCGGCCAGGGTCCAATGAGCAGTTCTTC

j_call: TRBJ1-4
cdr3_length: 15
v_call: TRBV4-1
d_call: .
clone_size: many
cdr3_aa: CASSRGGGLNEKLFF
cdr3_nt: TGCGCCAGCAGCCGCGGGGGAGGACTTAATGAAAAACTGTTTTTT

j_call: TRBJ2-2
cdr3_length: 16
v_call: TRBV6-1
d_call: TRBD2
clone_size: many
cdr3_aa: CATRLTLAANTGELFF
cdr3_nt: TGTGCCACTAGACTGACACTAGCGGCGAACACCGGGGAGCTGTTTTTT

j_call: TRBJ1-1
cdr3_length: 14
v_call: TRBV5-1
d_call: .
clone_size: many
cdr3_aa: CARSLSAVNTEAFF
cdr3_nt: TGCGCCAGAAGCTTGTCCGCAGTGAACACTGAAGCTTTCTTT

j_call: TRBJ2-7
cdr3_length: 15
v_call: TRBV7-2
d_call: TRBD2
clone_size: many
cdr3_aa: CASRSSGGDFYEQYF
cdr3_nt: TGTGCCAGCAGATCCTCGGGAGGGGACTTCTACGAGCAGTACTTC

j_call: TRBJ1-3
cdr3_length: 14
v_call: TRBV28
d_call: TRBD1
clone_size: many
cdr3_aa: CASSLQGAGNTIYF
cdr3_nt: TGTGCCAGCAGTCTCCAGGGGGCTGGAAACACCATATATTTT

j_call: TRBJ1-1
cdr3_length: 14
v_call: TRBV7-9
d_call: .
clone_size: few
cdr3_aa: CASSLSRGRTEAFF
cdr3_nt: TGTGCCAGCAGCTTATCACGGGGGCGGACTGAAGCTTTCTTT

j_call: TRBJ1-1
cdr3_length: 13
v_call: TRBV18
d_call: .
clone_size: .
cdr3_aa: CASSLGGDTEAFF
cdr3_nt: TGTGCCAGCTCATTGGGGGGGGACACTGAAGCTTTCTTT

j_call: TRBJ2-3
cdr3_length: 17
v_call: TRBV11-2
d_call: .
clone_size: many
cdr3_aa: CASSSVFFEVGTDTQYF
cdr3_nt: TGTGCCAGCAGCTCGGTATTTTTCGAAGTCGGGACAGATACGCAGTATTTT

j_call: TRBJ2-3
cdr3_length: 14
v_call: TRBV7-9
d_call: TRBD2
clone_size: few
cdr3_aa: CASLERESVGTQYF
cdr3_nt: TGTGCCAGCCTAGAGCGGGAGTCAGTCGGTACGCAGTATTTT

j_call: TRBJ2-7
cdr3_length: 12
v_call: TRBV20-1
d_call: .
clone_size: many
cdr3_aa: CSAIRSSYEQYF
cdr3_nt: TGCAGTGCTATTCGGAGCTCCTACGAGCAGTACTTC

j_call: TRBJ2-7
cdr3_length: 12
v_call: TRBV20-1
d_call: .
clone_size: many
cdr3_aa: CSALPRTGEQYF
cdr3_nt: TGCAGTGCCCTCCCCAGGACTGGCGAGCAGTACTTC

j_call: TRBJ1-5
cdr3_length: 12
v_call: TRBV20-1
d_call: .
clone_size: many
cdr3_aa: CSAYMSNQPQHF
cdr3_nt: TGCAGTGCCTACATGTCCAATCAGCCCCAGCATTTT

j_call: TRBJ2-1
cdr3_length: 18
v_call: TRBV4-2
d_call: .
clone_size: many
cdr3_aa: CASSHRGGPLSSYNEQFF
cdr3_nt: TGTGCCAGCAGCCACCGTGGGGGGCCTCTGAGCTCCTACAATGAGCAGTTCTTC